This note documents a single TCR beta chain sequence. Self-reported history from a screening survey and questionnaire set each donor's cohort. Using immunoSEQ multiplex PCR, the repertoire was profiled, and TCRdb retains in-frame clones only, with some absent. The sample carries 150,000 to 200,000 clones, 80% recorded once. The record originates from a study of blood T cell repertoires in COVID-19. Study context: T cells, B-cell-depleted T cells, or PBMCs provided the cDNA or gDNA that served as material.

Material for sequencing was PBMCs or T cells enriched from blood (not recorded which). The TCR was taken from a man between 35 and 55 years old who had recovered from COVID-19.

CDR3 loop: CAISEEGYLGNEQFF. The CDR3 region has the DNA TGTGCCATCAGTGAGGAGGGCTACCTCGGCAATGAGCAGTTCTTC. The gene calls are TRBV10-3 and TRBJ2-1, with D possibly TRBD2 on 5 matching bases. Germline V gene data show CDR1 as ENHRY and CDR2 as SYGVKD. Trimming pared 2 bases from V and 6 bases from J, leaving 14 bases between. The CDR3 runs to 15 residues.